Listed below are T cell receptor beta chains from one sample, sequenced in a study of a mutant IDH1 vaccine in newly diagnosed glioma. For these receptors, no antigen is known. The repertoire was sequenced with immunoSEQ multiplex PCR; TCRdb's copy has only in-frame clones and lacks some. The sample yields tens of thousands of clones, 70% to 90% seen once. Sequencing was performed on PBMCs, taken from a glioma patient whose treatment included an IDH1 peptide vaccine. The receptors here all came from a young man with glioma. CDR3s include the opening cysteine and the closing phenylalanine or tryptophan. A D gene is named only where the DNA matches it firmly. The size of a clone is reported for some rows only, either as once, few or many, or as a class for expanded clones.

DNA	CDR3	size	J	D	V
TGTGCCAGTAGTACCCTGGGGCTAGCGGGGGGGACGAACACCGGGGAGCTGTTTTTT	CASSTLGLAGGTNTGELFF	.	TRBJ2-2	TRBD2	TRBV19
TGTGCCAGCAGTTACGGTCCGGGGGAAAATTCACCCCTCCACTTT	CASSYGPGENSPLHF	.	TRBJ1-6	.	TRBV6-5
TGCAGCGTTGACCCTAGCGGTTACAATGAGCAGTTCTTC	CSVDPSGYNEQFF	.	TRBJ2-1	TRBD2	TRBV29-1
TGTGCCAGCAGCCAGGGGTTGTCTGGAAACACCATATATTTT	CASSQGLSGNTIYF	few	TRBJ1-3	.	TRBV27
TGCGCCAGCAGCTTGGGAGGGTCTGGGGCCAACGTCCTGACTTTC	CASSLGGSGANVLTF	.	TRBJ2-6	.	TRBV5-1
TGTGCCAGCAGTTTATCGAGCGGGGAAGTTGGCGGGGAGCTGTTTTTT	CASSLSSGEVGGELFF	.	TRBJ2-2	TRBD2	TRBV27
TGTGCCAGCAGCACCGGGACTAGCGGTGAGCAGTTCTTC	CASSTGTSGEQFF	.	TRBJ2-1	TRBD2	TRBV6-5
TGCGCCAGCAGTCGGACTAGCGGGGGGGCCGAGCAGTTCTTC	CASSRTSGGAEQFF	.	TRBJ2-1	TRBD2	TRBV10-1
TGTGCCAGCACGGGACAGGTCTGGGACCTCGAGCAGTACTTC	CASTGQVWDLEQYF	.	TRBJ2-7	TRBD1	TRBV2
TGTGCCAGCAGTTACAGTAGCTCCTACGAGCAGTACTTC	CASSYSSSYEQYF	once	TRBJ2-7	.	TRBV6-6
TGCGCCAGCAGCCTTAGCCAAGGAGAAGCTTTCTTT	CASSLSQGEAFF	.	TRBJ1-1	.	TRBV5-1
TGTGCCAGCAGCTTAGGGTCAATACAGGGCAACGAGCAGTACTTC	CASSLGSIQGNEQYF	.	TRBJ2-7	.	TRBV28
TGTGCCAGCACGCCGGATGGTATCACTGAAGCTTTCTTT	CASTPDGITEAFF	once	TRBJ1-1	.	TRBV6-5
TGTGCCAGCAGTAGCACAGATACGCAGTATTTT	CASSSTDTQYF	.	TRBJ2-3	.	TRBV27
TGTGCCAGCAGAATCGGGACAGTGGAGTTCTACGAGCAGTACTTC	CASRIGTVEFYEQYF	.	TRBJ2-7	TRBD1	TRBV6-5
TGTGCCAGCAGTTTGGGGAGGGGGGGGCAGCCCCAGCATTTT	CASSLGRGGQPQHF	few	TRBJ1-5	.	TRBV28
TGTGCCAGCAGCTTGCCCGGGGCCTATGGCTACACCTTC	CASSLPGAYGYTF	.	TRBJ1-2	.	TRBV5-5
TGTGCCAGCAGCCCGAGAACTCCGGGACAGGGAGGTCATCAGCCCCAGCATTTT	CASSPRTPGQGGHQPQHF	.	TRBJ1-5	TRBD1	TRBV5-5
TGTGCCAGCAGCTTAGAGAACAGGGGTACAGATACGCAGTATTTT	CASSLENRGTDTQYF	.	TRBJ2-3	TRBD1	TRBV13
TGTGCCAGCAGCTTGAACTACGAGCAGTACTTC	CASSLNYEQYF	.	TRBJ2-7	.	TRBV13
TGTGCCATCAACGGGGCCGGGGAGCTGTTTTTT	CAINGAGELFF	.	TRBJ2-2	.	TRBV10-3
TGCAGTGCTAGAGCCGGGGTCGAGCAGTACTTC	CSARAGVEQYF	.	TRBJ2-7	.	TRBV20-1
TGTGCCAGCAGCCCGTGGGGGCAAGGGACAGATACGCAGTATTTT	CASSPWGQGTDTQYF	.	TRBJ2-3	.	TRBV28
TGTGCCAGCTCACCACCGGCTCTTTACAATGAGCAGTTCTTC	CASSPPALYNEQFF	.	TRBJ2-1	.	TRBV18
TGCGCCAGCAGCCCGTTGATGGCGGGGGGCCCATCTTTTTCAAGTTTCTACGAGCAGTACTTC	CASSPLMAGGPSFSSFYEQYF	.	TRBJ2-7	TRBD2	TRBV4-1
TGTGCCAGCAGCGTCAGCGGGGGGGCGGATACGCAGTATTTT	CASSVSGGADTQYF	.	TRBJ2-3	TRBD2	TRBV9
TGTGCCAGTTGCAACCCCACATACACAGATACGCAGTATTTT	CASCNPTYTDTQYF	few	TRBJ2-3	.	TRBV18
TGCGCCAGCAGCTTGGCCGGGCTTCGCACAGATACGCAGTATTTT	CASSLAGLRTDTQYF	.	TRBJ2-3	.	TRBV5-1
TGTGCCAGCAGTTTATTTGAAGGAGCTGAAGCTTTCTTT	CASSLFEGAEAFF	.	TRBJ1-1	.	TRBV28
TGTGCCAGCAGTGCTAGGGACAGGGCGAACACTGAAGCTTTCTTT	CASSARDRANTEAFF	.	TRBJ1-1	TRBD1	TRBV6-4
TGTGCCAGTAGTATAGGGGATAACAGGGTCTTTAGCAATCAGCCCCAGCATTTT	CASSIGDNRVFSNQPQHF	.	TRBJ1-5	.	TRBV19
TGTGCCAGCAGATTCTATAGCGGGGGGAATCCCTACGAGCAGTACTTC	CASRFYSGGNPYEQYF	.	TRBJ2-7	TRBD2	TRBV2
TGTGCCAGCTCACCATCGGGAGTAAATGAGCAGTTCTTC	CASSPSGVNEQFF	.	TRBJ2-1	.	TRBV18
TGTGCCAGTAGTATTATCACAGGGGGCTTGAAACATAGCAATCAGCCCCAGCATTTT	CASSIITGGLKHSNQPQHF	.	TRBJ1-5	TRBD1	TRBV19
TGTGCCAGCAGTTTAATAGGTTCTGAAGCTTTCTTT	CASSLIGSEAFF	.	TRBJ1-1	.	TRBV27
TGTGCCAGCAGCTCCAGGACAGGGGGCAAAAGCTCCTACAATGAGCAGTTCTTC	CASSSRTGGKSSYNEQFF	few	TRBJ2-1	TRBD1	TRBV11-3
TGCGCCAGCAGTGAGATAAGCTCCTATAATTCACCCCTCCACTTT	CASSEISSYNSPLHF	.	TRBJ1-6	.	TRBV10-2
TGCAGCGTTGTTCCAGCAGGGCAAGAGACCCAGTACTTC	CSVVPAGQETQYF	.	TRBJ2-5	.	TRBV29-1
TGTGCCAGCTCACCCCTCGGAGGGCTAGCGGGGGGGCTGGACGAGCAGTACTTC	CASSPLGGLAGGLDEQYF	.	TRBJ2-7	TRBD2	TRBV18
TGTGCCTGGAGTGTGGGGGGGCGCCGGTTCCCGACAGATACGCAGTATTTT	CAWSVGGRRFPTDTQYF	.	TRBJ2-3	.	TRBV30
TGTGCCAGCAGCTTCGGGGTCCCCTACAATGAGCAGTTCTTC	CASSFGVPYNEQFF	.	TRBJ2-1	.	TRBV5-6
TGTGCCAGCAGCTTAGACCTCGAGGAGGAGACCCAGTACTTC	CASSLDLEEETQYF	.	TRBJ2-5	.	TRBV7-9
TGTGCCAGCAGCTTTTCGGGGGGGCAGTCTGGAAACACCATATATTTT	CASSFSGGQSGNTIYF	.	TRBJ1-3	.	TRBV7-2
TGTGCCAGTAGTCCCGGGGCAGGGCGGACTGAAGCTTTCTTT	CASSPGAGRTEAFF	.	TRBJ1-1	.	TRBV19
TGCGCCAGCAGCCCGGGGAGTCGGGACAGCATCGAGACCCAGTACTTC	CASSPGSRDSIETQYF	.	TRBJ2-5	TRBD1	TRBV4-1
TGTGCCAGCAGCTTGGATCCCAGAACGGACTATGGCTACACCTTC	CASSLDPRTDYGYTF	.	TRBJ1-2	.	TRBV5-4
TGTGCCAGCAGTTTTAGGGGGCGGTCACCCCTCCACTTT	CASSFRGRSPLHF	.	TRBJ1-6	TRBD1	TRBV28
TGTGCCATCTCGCAGGGGAATCAGCCCCAGCATTTT	CAISQGNQPQHF	few	TRBJ1-5	.	TRBV10-3